This T cell receptor beta chain originates from a study of blood T cell repertoires in COVID-19. Study-wide background: Before being deemed recovered, Cohort 3 donors had two negative PCRs, clearance, or symptom resolution. PBMCs, B-cell-depleted T cells, or T cells provided the cDNA or gDNA that made up the material. Italy, Spain and the United States were the sources of the convalescent and acute COVID-19 samples.

How the authors handled the data: Amplifying reference gene primers gave estimates of nucleated cell counts. The data were produced by immunoSEQ multiplex PCR, yet TCRdb's version contains in-frame clones alone and is incomplete. V and J calls plus clone size are reproduced from that table; the DNA served to infer D and trimming. The sample includes 150,000 to 200,000 clones, 85% to 90% seen only once; the top ten take under 30%. Germline lookup yields CDR1 ENHRY and CDR2 SYGVKD. There are 15 residues in the CDR3. The ends were cut back, 0 bases at V and 1 base at J, with 9 bases in the middle. The material sequenced was PBMCs or T cells enriched from blood (not recorded which). This TCR came from a woman aged 40 to 55 in a cohort exposed to, infected with or recovered from COVID-19 (not recorded which). V usage is TRBV10-3 and J usage is TRBJ1-2; maybe TRBD1 (5 bases). CDR3 DNA: TGTGCCATCAGTGAGTCGATACAGGTTAACTATGGCTACACCTTC. Protein product: CAISESIQVNYGYTF.